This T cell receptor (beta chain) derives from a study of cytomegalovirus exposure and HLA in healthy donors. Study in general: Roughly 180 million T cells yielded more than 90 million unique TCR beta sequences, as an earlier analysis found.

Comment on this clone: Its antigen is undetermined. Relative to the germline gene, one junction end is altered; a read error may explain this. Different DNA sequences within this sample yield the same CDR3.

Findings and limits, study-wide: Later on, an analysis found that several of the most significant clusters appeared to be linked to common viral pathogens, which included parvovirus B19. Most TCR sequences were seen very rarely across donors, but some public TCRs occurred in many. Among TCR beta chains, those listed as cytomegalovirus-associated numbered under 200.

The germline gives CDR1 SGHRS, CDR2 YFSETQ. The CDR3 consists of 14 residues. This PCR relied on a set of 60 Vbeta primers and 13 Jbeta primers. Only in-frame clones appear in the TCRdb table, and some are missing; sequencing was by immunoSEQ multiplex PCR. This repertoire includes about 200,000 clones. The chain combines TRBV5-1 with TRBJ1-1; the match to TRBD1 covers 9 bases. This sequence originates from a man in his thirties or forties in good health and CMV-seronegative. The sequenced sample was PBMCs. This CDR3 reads CASSFGTGNTEAFF. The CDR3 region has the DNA TGCGCCAGCAGCTTTGGGACAGGGAACACTGAGGCTTTCTTT.